Each of the 9 T cell receptor beta chains below was sequenced from the same sample in a study of cytomegalovirus exposure and HLA in healthy donors. Vbeta (60) and Jbeta (13) primers were used in the PCR. Using immunoSEQ multiplex PCR, the repertoire was profiled, and TCRdb retains in-frame clones only, with some absent. The table lists tens of thousands of clones, about 73% of them singletons. Material: PBMCs. The receptors stem from a woman aged 30 to 39 in good health and CMV-seronegative.

The gene calls are TRBV2 and TRBJ1-2; D not resolved. V lost 4 bases, J lost 0 bases, and 6 bases lay in between. Looked up from germline, CDR1 is SNHLY and CDR2 is FYNNEI. This CDR3 has 13 residues. The CDR3 reads CASSGDSNYGYTF. CDR3 nucleotide sequence: TGTGCCAGCAGTGGCGACTCTAACTATGGCTACACCTTC.

The chain employs TRBV5-8 and TRBJ2-2; possibly TRBD2 for D (6 bases). V lost 5 bases to trimming and J lost 1 base, with 12 bases between them. In germline, CDR1 is SGHTS, CDR2 YDEGEE. The CDR3 runs to 15 residues. CDR3 protein: CASRGGTGNTGELFF. For the CDR3, the DNA is TGTGCCAGCAGGGGCGGGACGGGGAACACCGGGGAGCTGTTTTTT. Drawing the rest from reference TRBV5-8 and TRBJ2-2, the complete variable domain is EAGVTQSPTHLIKTRGQQATLRCSPISGHTSVYWYQQALGLGLQFLLWYDEGEERNRGNFPPRFSGRQFPNYSSELNVNALELEDSALYLCASRGGTGNTGELFFGEGSRLTVL.

The rearrangement links TRBV11-3 to TRBJ2-5; TRBD2 agrees at 11 bases. Germline loops: CDR1 SGHNT, CDR2 YENEEA. The length of the CDR3 is 16 residues. V gave up 5 bases and J gave up 2 bases; unmatched junction bases: 7. This CDR3 is CASSPGTSGNQETQYF. Here the CDR3 DNA reads TGTGCCAGCAGCCCGGGGACTAGCGGAAATCAAGAGACCCAGTACTTC.

This chain connects TRBV7-2 to TRBJ2-1; TRBD1 might be the D (6 bases). The CDR3 length is 13 residues. Deletions cut 4 bases from V and 3 bases from J, with 7 bases between. The V gene's germline CDR1 is SGHTA and CDR2 FQGNSA. The CDR3 here is CASSWDNYNEQFF. The DNA of the CDR3 is TGTGCCAGCAGCTGGGACAACTACAATGAGCAGTTCTTC.

The rearrangement uses TRBV30 and TRBJ2-2; unclear D gene. The V and J ends lost 3 bases and 7 bases respectively, with 12 bases between them. This CDR3 spans 13 amino acids. Germline CDR1 and CDR2: GTSNPN and SVGIG (reference sequence). CDR3: CAWRSQAYGELFF. In DNA form, the CDR3 reads TGTGCCTGGAGGTCCCAGGCGTACGGGGAGCTGTTTTTT. The whole variable domain, remainder taken from reference TRBV30 and TRBJ2-2, is SQTIHQWPATLVQPVGSPLSLECTVEGTSNPNLYWYRQAAGRGLQLLFYSVGIGQISSEVPQNLSASRPQDRQFILSSKKLLLSDSGFYLCAWRSQAYGELFFGEGSRLTVL.

This clone turned up a few times. This chain joins TRBV6-4 and TRBJ2-3, with TRBD2 identical over 8 bases. From germline, CDR1 is MRHNA and CDR2 SNTAGT. Unmatched junction bases numbered 10, after V lost 5 bases and J lost 6 bases. This CDR3 region has 15 residues. The CDR3 DNA follows: TGTGCCAGCAGTAAAAGCGGGGGAGAGTTCGATACGCAGTATTTT. Translating gives CASSKSGGEFDTQYF.

This clone was recorded a few times. This chain joins TRBV4-2 and TRBJ1-1; D ambiguous. The CDR3 has 15 amino acids. Germline values: CDR1 LGHNA, CDR2 YNFKEQ. Trimming removed 0 bases from V and 3 bases from J, with 11 bases in between. CDR3 DNA sequence: TGTGCCAGCAGCCAAGATGCGGGTATGGACACTGAAGCTTTCTTT. Its protein is CASSQDAGMDTEAFF.

A few counts support this clone. The V gene is TRBV28, the J gene TRBJ1-1, with 7 positions matching TRBD1. The CDR3 is 11 residues long. Trimming cost V 6 bases and J 11 bases; bases outside gene matches: 6. Germline CDR1 and CDR2: MDHEN and SYDVKM. The CDR3 loop is CASRNRGFAFF. CDR3 DNA sequence: TGTGCCAGCAGGAACAGGGGATTTGCTTTCTTT. Full variable domain (remainder filled in from reference TRBV28 and TRBJ1-1): DVKVTQSSRYLVKRTGEKVFLECVQDMDHENMFWYRQDPGLGLRLIYFSYDVKMKEKGDIPEGYSVSREKKERFSLILESASTNQTSMYLCASRNRGFAFFGQGTRLTVV.

The chain couples TRBV5-1 to TRBJ2-3; no clear D. Between the trimmed V and J ends, which lost 7 bases and 5 bases, there was a span of 8 bases. Germline V lookup: CDR1 SGHRS, CDR2 YFSETQ. The CDR3 is 11 amino acids. CDR3 in amino acids: CASFLQDTQYF. The CDR3 DNA reads as TGCGCCAGCTTTTTACAAGATACGCAGTATTTT.